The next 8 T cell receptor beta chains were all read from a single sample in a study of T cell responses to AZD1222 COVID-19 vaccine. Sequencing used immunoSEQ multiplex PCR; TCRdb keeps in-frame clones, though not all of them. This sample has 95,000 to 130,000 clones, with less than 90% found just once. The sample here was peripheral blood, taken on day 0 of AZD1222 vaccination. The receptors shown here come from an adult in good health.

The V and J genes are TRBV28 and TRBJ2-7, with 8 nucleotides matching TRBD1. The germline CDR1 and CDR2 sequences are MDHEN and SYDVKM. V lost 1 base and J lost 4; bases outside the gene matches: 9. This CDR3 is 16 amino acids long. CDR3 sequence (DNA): TGTGCCAGCAGTTTATTTATCGCCACAGGGGGGTACGAGCAGTACTTC. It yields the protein CASSLFIATGGYEQYF.

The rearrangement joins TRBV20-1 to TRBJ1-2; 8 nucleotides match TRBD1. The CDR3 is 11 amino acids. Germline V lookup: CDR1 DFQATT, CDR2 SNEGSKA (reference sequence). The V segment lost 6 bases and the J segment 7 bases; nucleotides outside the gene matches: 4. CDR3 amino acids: CSADRGPGYTF. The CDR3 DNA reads TGCAGTGCAGACAGGGGACCTGGCTACACCTTC.

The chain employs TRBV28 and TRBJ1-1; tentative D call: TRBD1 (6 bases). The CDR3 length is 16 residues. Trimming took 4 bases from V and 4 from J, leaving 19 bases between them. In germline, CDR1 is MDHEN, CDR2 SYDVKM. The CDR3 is CASSSPWGGGGTEAFF. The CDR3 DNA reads TGTGCCAGCAGTTCCCCCTGGGGGGGCGGAGGCACTGAAGCTTTCTTT. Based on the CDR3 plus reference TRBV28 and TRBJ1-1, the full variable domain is DVKVTQSSRYLVKRTGEKVFLECVQDMDHENMFWYRQDPGLGLRLIYFSYDVKMKEKGDIPEGYSVSREKKERFSLILESASTNQTSMYLCASSSPWGGGGTEAFFGQGTRLTVV.

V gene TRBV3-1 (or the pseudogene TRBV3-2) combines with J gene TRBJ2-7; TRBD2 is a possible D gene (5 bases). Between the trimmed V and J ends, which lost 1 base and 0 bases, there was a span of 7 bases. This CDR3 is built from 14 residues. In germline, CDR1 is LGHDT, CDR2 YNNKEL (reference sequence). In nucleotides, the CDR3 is TGTGCCAGCAGCCAAGTGACTACCTCCTACGAGCAGTACTTC. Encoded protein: CASSQVTTSYEQYF.

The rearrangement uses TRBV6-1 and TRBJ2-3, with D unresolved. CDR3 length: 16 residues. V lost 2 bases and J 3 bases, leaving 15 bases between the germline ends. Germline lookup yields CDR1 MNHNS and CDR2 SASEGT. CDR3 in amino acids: CASSEFFTVATDTQYF. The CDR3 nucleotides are TGTGCCAGCAGTGAATTTTTCACCGTTGCTACAGATACGCAGTATTTT.

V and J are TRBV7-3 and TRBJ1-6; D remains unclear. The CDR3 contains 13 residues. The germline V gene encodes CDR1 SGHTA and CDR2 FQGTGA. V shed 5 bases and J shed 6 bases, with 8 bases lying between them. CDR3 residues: CASSHSSNSPLHF. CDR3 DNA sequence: TGTGCCAGCAGCCATAGTAGTAATTCACCCCTCCACTTT.

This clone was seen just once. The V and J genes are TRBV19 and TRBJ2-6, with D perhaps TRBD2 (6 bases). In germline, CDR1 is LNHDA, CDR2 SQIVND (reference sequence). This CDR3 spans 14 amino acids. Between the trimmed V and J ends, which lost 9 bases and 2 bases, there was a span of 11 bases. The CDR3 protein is CASKRVAGANVLTF. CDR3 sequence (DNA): TGTGCCAGCAAGCGGGTGGCTGGGGCCAACGTCCTGACTTTC.

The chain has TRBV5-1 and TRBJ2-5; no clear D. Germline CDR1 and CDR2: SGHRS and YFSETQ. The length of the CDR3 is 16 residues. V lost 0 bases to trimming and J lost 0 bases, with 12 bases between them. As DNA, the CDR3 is TGCGCCAGCAGCTTGGAAGGTCAGGATGACCAAGAGACCCAGTACTTC. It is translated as CASSLEGQDDQETQYF. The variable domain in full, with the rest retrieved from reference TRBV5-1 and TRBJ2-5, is KAGVTQTPRYLIKTRGQQVTLSCSPISGHRSVSWYQQTPGQGLQFLFEYFSETQRNKGNFPGRFSGRQFSNSRSEMNVSTLELGDSALYLCASSLEGQDDQETQYFGPGTRLLVL.